Here is one T cell receptor beta chain with its context. The antigen is unknown. Nominally healthy donors provided the samples, though records likely missed some immune exposures. J lost 6 bases, V lost 4 bases, and 6 bases had no gene match. CDR1 is SGHNT, CDR2 YYREEE, per germline (reference sequence). CDR3 size: 15 residues. This sample is part of a study of cytomegalovirus exposure and HLA in healthy donors. Points from the study as a whole: Presence/absence analyses rested on an assumption that sequencing depth was roughly uniform across donors. The HLA-A and HLA-B alleles of most subjects were reportedly predicted accurately from TCR beta sequences. Links to common viral pathogens appeared, in a later analysis, for several of the most significant clusters.

In the PCR, 60 Vbeta and 13 Jbeta primers were used. Data came from immunoSEQ multiplex PCR; TCRdb stores just in-frame clones and leaves some out. The sample carries some 160,000 clones, around 75% recorded once. The sequenced sample consisted of PBMCs. The chain is built from TRBV5-4 and TRBJ2-2; 10 nucleotides line up with TRBD2. The receptor comes from a woman in her forties in good health and CMV-seronegative. The CDR3 region has the DNA TGTGCCAGCAGCCATGGTGGACTAGCGGCCGGGGAGCTGTTTTTT. Encoded protein: CASSHGGLAAGELFF.